Listed here is a single T cell receptor beta chain. This clonotype was seen repeatedly, ten times or more. Its specific antigen is unknown. Qualities for individual bases were not recorded, and no much larger clone is one base off. The data derive from a study of T cell repertoires in cytomegalovirus infection (dated by TCRdb to between 2018 and 2021). Background on the whole study: Recently identified HLA-C-restricted CMV epitopes, whose presentation resists viral immunomodulation, were targeted by peptide stimulations together with well-studied HLA-B-restricted epitopes. Donor HLA type was relevant to the analysis, because carriage of CMV infection together with the matching HLA type was indicated by public TCR beta signatures. Broader findings and caveats from the paper: In both this cohort and an independent cohort of over 350 donors, the cumulative frequency of public TCR beta family members distinguished carriers of CMV infection plus the relevant HLA type. The ex vivo response was dominated by HLA-C-restricted CMV-specific TCR beta clonotypes, and the single most frequent clonotype in two of eight donors was supplied by these HLA-C-restricted clonotypes.

TCRdb names Illumina HiSeq 1500 as the instrument used. TCRdb reanalyzed the raw reads on its own, using fastp at Q25 for trimming and MiXCR for clone calling, and kept in-frame beta chains. Each CDR3 protein gets just one entry, which takes the most common genes and DNA from the rows behind it. Recorded for this sample are approximately 770,000 distinct CDR3 sequences; just under 30% of them occurred a single time. Less than 15% of the sample comes from the top ten. Interpreted using the paper, the treatment or condition label stands for: in vitro stimulation with specific CMV peptide epitopes to enrich CMV-specific T cells. Spanning cysteine to phenylalanine, the CDR3 consists of 17 amino acids. Solely the CDR3 DNA is kept, with 51 bases framed from the first base. The germline V gene supplies CDR1 SGHVS and CDR2 FNYEAQ. V is trimmed back by 5 bases and J by 3 bases, and the junction contains 10 bases that no gene match accounts for.

The receptor's source is a human donor in good health (CMV status not recorded). Some clones in this sample may be carry-over from other donors' samples. The material sequenced was cultured CD8+ T cells from PBMCs, taken from culture after CMV antigen stimulation. Recombination connected TRBV7-6 to TRBJ2-2; the junction holds 9 bases that match TRBD2. In nucleotides, the sequence is TGTGCCAGCAGCCGTTTCGAAGCGGGGGGCTACACCGGGGAGCTGTTTTTT. Protein translation: CASSRFEAGGYTGELFF. Extended through the reference TRBV7-6 and TRBJ2-2 proteins, this CDR3 yields the full variable domain: GAGVSQSPRYKVTKRGQDVALRCDPISGHVSLYWYRQALGQGPEFLTYFNYEAQQDKSGLPNDRFSAERPEGSISTLTIQRTEQRDSAMYRCASSRFEAGGYTGELFFGEGSRLTVL.